The 22 T cell receptor beta chains below come from one sample, sequenced in a study of control samples from healthy donors and cancer patients. Here immunoSEQ multiplex PCR was the method, and the copy in TCRdb shows in-frame clones only, minus some. Counted here are 150,000 to 200,000 clones, less than 95% occurring once; the ten biggest clones make up approximately 15%. The sample consisted of PBMCs. The receptors were gathered from a man in his sixties with colorectal cancer.

The chain links TRBV5-1 to TRBJ2-3; 8 bases line up with TRBD2. Germline assignment: CDR1 SGHRS and CDR2 YFSETQ. With 0 bases clipped from V and 5 bases from J, the junction kept 5 bases outside the gene matches. This CDR3 is 15 amino acids long. Here the CDR3 DNA reads TGCGCCAGCAGCTTGGCCGGGGGGGCCGAAGATACGCAGTATTTT. Translating it yields CASSLAGGAEDTQYF.

The gene calls are TRBV6-5 and TRBJ2-1; perhaps D is TRBD1 or TRBD2 (5 bases each). V was clipped by 0 bases and J by 7 bases, with 13 bases between them. The CDR3 loop spans 15 amino acids. The germline CDR1 and CDR2 sequences are MNHEY and SVGAGI. This CDR3 is CASSYSGWGSNEQFF. The CDR3 DNA is TGTGCCAGCAGTTACTCGGGATGGGGGTCGAATGAGCAGTTCTTC.

This chain joins TRBV19 and TRBJ2-3; D possibly matches TRBD1 or TRBD2 (5 bases each). CDR1 is LNHDA and CDR2 is SQIVND in the germline V gene (reference sequence). V was trimmed by 3 bases and J by 1 base, leaving 8 bases between them. The CDR3 is 14 residues long. Written as DNA, the CDR3 is TGTGCCAGTAGTATGGGGGACGGCACAGATACGCAGTATTTT. It translates to CASSMGDGTDTQYF.

The chain combines TRBV4-2 with TRBJ1-2; 8 bases fit TRBD1. The J segment lost 5 bases and the V segment lost 4 bases, leaving 9 bases of the junction unmatched. Germline V gene sequence: CDR1 LGHNA, CDR2 YNFKEQ. CDR3 length: 15 residues. The CDR3 loop is CASSLGQGPLYGYTF. CDR3 nucleotide sequence: TGTGCCAGCAGCCTTGGACAGGGACCGCTTTATGGCTACACCTTC.

J is TRBJ1-5 and V is TRBV7-2; perhaps TRBD1 as D (5 bases). Germline V gene data show CDR1 as SGHTA and CDR2 as FQGNSA. The V end was cut by 3 bases, the J end by 2 bases, with 11 bases between. This CDR3 is built from 15 residues. CDR3 residues: CASSFRDEGNQPQHF. The CDR3 DNA reads TGTGCCAGCAGCTTCAGGGATGAGGGCAATCAGCCCCAGCATTTT.

The chain is built from TRBV3-1 (or the pseudogene TRBV3-2) and TRBJ1-2, with a possible D match to TRBD1 (5 bases). Germline CDR1 is LGHDT and CDR2 is YNNKEL (reference sequence). V lost 1 base and J lost 5, with 20 bases in between. The CDR3 length is 17 residues. The CDR3 is CASSQVGEGAGAYGYTF. CDR3 nucleotide sequence: TGTGCCAGCAGCCAAGTAGGAGAAGGGGCTGGGGCTTATGGCTACACCTTC.

This chain uses TRBV3-1 (or the pseudogene TRBV3-2) with TRBJ1-5, with TRBD1 matching 8 bases. Trimming at V came to 2 bases and at J to 11 bases, leaving 14 bases not matched to a gene. CDR3 length: 16 amino acids. Per germline, CDR1 LGHDT and CDR2 YNNKEL (reference sequence). CDR3 in amino acids: CASSQMGQVGREAQHF. The DNA for the CDR3 is TGTGCCAGCAGCCAAATGGGACAGGTGGGGCGGGAAGCCCAGCATTTT.

This chain connects TRBV12-3 or TRBV12-4 to TRBJ2-7, with D possibly matching TRBD1 (5 bases). V was shortened by 4 bases and J by 4 bases, with 11 bases between the two germline ends. The CDR3 spans 13 residues. CDR3 sequence reads: CASSSTGVYEQYF. The CDR3, as DNA: TGTGCCAGCAGTTCAACAGGAGTATACGAGCAGTACTTC.

The J gene is TRBJ1-2, the V gene TRBV11-2; D possibly corresponds to TRBD1 (6 bases). This CDR3 spans 13 amino acids. V gave up 5 bases and J gave up 8 bases, with 15 bases separating them. The germline V gene encodes CDR1 SGHAT and CDR2 FQNNGV. The CDR3 reads CASSGRGAGGYTF. The CDR3 bases are TGTGCCAGCAGCGGGCGGGGGGCAGGCGGCTACACCTTC.

The rearrangement links TRBV3-1 (or the pseudogene TRBV3-2) to TRBJ2-1, with D perhaps TRBD2 (6 bases). Germline-derived CDR1 and CDR2 are LGHDT and YNNKEL (reference sequence). This CDR3 spans 16 amino acids. Between the trimmed V and J ends, which lost 1 base and 2 bases, there was a span of 12 bases. The CDR3 DNA sequence: TGTGCCAGCAGCCAAGCCGGGACTCGGCCCTACAATGAGCAGTTCTTC. Translation gives CASSQAGTRPYNEQFF.

The chain uses TRBV5-1 and TRBJ1-4; 10 bases are shared with TRBD1. The trim removed 3 bases at V and 5 bases at J, leaving 4 bases unmatched. The germline CDR1 and CDR2 sequences are SGHRS and YFSETQ. The CDR3 totals 15 residues. This CDR3 reads CASSWGQGMNEKLFF. CDR3 bases: TGCGCCAGCAGCTGGGGACAGGGGATGAATGAAAAACTGTTTTTT. The whole variable domain, filled in from reference TRBV5-1 and TRBJ1-4, reads KAGVTQTPRYLIKTRGQQVTLSCSPISGHRSVSWYQQTPGQGLQFLFEYFSETQRNKGNFPGRFSGRQFSNSRSEMNVSTLELGDSALYLCASSWGQGMNEKLFFGSGTQLSVL.

The rearrangement uses TRBV5-4 and TRBJ2-7, with no clear D. Germline values: CDR1 SGHNT, CDR2 YYREEE (reference sequence). The CDR3 sequence is 12 residues long. The V end was cut by 5 bases, the J end by 0 bases, with 6 bases between. CDR3 in DNA: TGTGCCAGCAGTGGTGACTCCTACGAGCAGTACTTC. Protein sequence: CASSGDSYEQYF.

This sequence joins TRBV7-9 and TRBJ1-5; tentative D call: TRBD1 (5 bases). Germline CDR1 is SEHNR and CDR2 is FQNEAQ (reference sequence). Trimming stripped 8 bases from V and 4 bases from J, with 12 bases between. The CDR3 has 13 residues. Here the CDR3 reads CASGGYGNQPQHF. The CDR3 coding sequence is TGTGCCAGCGGGGGATATGGTAATCAGCCCCAGCATTTT.

The gene calls are TRBV5-1 and TRBJ2-3; D may correspond to TRBD1 or TRBD2 (5 bases each). Germline V lookup: CDR1 SGHRS, CDR2 YFSETQ. V dropped 5 bases and J dropped 1 base, with 11 bases sitting between them. The CDR3 is 14 residues long. The chain's CDR3 is CASSEGMGTDTQYF. CDR3 nucleotide sequence: TGCGCCAGCAGTGAGGGGATGGGCACAGATACGCAGTATTTT.

Comments on this clone: One end of the junction does not line up with germline, which may come from a read error. The V call is TRBV12-3 or TRBV12-4, the J call TRBJ1-5; TRBD1 aligns across 7 bases. The CDR3 spans 11 residues. The CDR3: CASSKGQLQHF. CDR3 nucleotides: TGTGCCAGCAGCAAGGGACAGCTCCAGCATTTT.

The chain couples TRBV19 to TRBJ1-1, with D possibly being TRBD1 (5 bases). CDR3 length: 15 residues. Germline assignment: CDR1 LNHDA and CDR2 SQIVND (reference sequence). V shed 9 bases and J shed 1 base, with 18 bases lying between them. CDR3 in amino acids: CASKATANTNTEAFF. CDR3 bases: TGTGCCAGCAAAGCGACAGCTAACACGAACACTGAAGCTTTCTTT.

The V and J genes are TRBV25-1 and TRBJ1-1, with unresolved D. The germline gives CDR1 MGHDK, CDR2 SYGVNS. The CDR3 has 13 residues. V gave up 9 bases and J gave up 3 bases, with 14 bases separating them. The CDR3 bases are TGTGCCAGTGCCTTTGGTGGGGACACTGAAGCTTTCTTT. Translating gives CASAFGGDTEAFF.

The chain couples TRBV5-1 to TRBJ2-7, with 9 bases matching TRBD1. This CDR3 contains 15 residues. The V gene end was trimmed by 4 bases and the J gene end by 6 bases; junction bases not matched to a gene: 11. Germline values: CDR1 SGHRS, CDR2 YFSETQ. The DNA of the CDR3 is TGCGCCAGCAGCACTTCCGGGACAGGGAAGGGCGAGCAGTACTTC. Protein product: CASSTSGTGKGEQYF.

The chain is built from TRBV6-5 and TRBJ1-1, with 7 positions matching TRBD1. CDR1 MNHEY and CDR2 SVGAGI come from the germline V gene. The length of the CDR3 is 14 residues. V gave up 6 bases and J gave up 1 base; unmatched junction bases: 5. CDR3 amino acids: CASSLRGPNTEAFF. The CDR3 DNA reads as TGTGCCAGCAGCCTGAGGGGGCCGAACACTGAAGCTTTCTTT.

The V call is TRBV7-6, the J call TRBJ2-3; 14 positions match TRBD2. This CDR3 has 17 amino acids. With V trimmed by 1 base and J by 3 bases, 3 bases remained unmatched. Germline V gene sequence: CDR1 SGHVS, CDR2 FNYEAQ. CDR3 DNA: TGTGCCAGCAGCTTAGTTGGGACTAGCGGGGGAACAGATACGCAGTATTTT. Protein product: CASSLVGTSGGTDTQYF.

The chain joins TRBV6-2 or TRBV6-3 to TRBJ2-1, with TRBD2 as a possible D gene (7 bases). This CDR3 spans 14 amino acids. From germline, CDR1 is MNHEY and CDR2 SVGEGT. V lost 4 bases and J lost 6, with 13 bases in between. CDR3 loop: CASSFWGGGNEQFF. CDR3 bases: TGTGCCAGCAGTTTTTGGGGAGGGGGCAATGAGCAGTTCTTC.

This rearrangement joins TRBV11-3 to TRBJ2-3; D perhaps matches TRBD1 (6 bases). From germline, CDR1 is SGHNT and CDR2 YENEEA. This CDR3 comprises 14 residues. The ends were cut back, 2 bases at V and 2 bases at J, with 8 bases in the middle. The CDR3 loop reads CASSLRGNTDTQYF. CDR3 bases: TGTGCCAGCAGCTTAAGGGGGAACACAGATACGCAGTATTTT.